The sequence of this T cell receptor (beta chain) was determined in a study of tumor-infiltrating lymphocytes in primary liver carcinoma. CDR3 size: 14 residues. Per germline, CDR1 SGHAT and CDR2 FQNNGV. V was cut by 5 bases and J by 9 bases, with 17 bases left in between. Germline DNA was extracted too, while blood RNA derived from unsorted whole blood. Regarding this clonotype: The conserved final phenylalanine or tryptophan is absent from the CDR3, which likely points to a read error.

Production of TCR beta cDNA used roughly 480 ng total RNA together with a constant-region primer. Libraries for TCR beta were built through three nested multiplex PCR rounds, which together made up a slightly modified ARM-PCR procedure. The opening two PCR rounds, about 11 cycles each, paired TRBV1-TRBV30 forward primers with a C-beta reverse primer. A single record per CDR3 protein comes from TCRdb applying MiXCR to the multiplex PCR reads. The data contain 330,000 or so distinct CDR3 sequences, approximately 65% of them singletons. The V gene is TRBV11-2, the J gene TRBJ1-5; weak D call: TRBD1 (5 bases). The source of this sequence is a man aged 40-49 years with primary liver carcinoma and hepatitis B virus infection. The sequenced material came from peripheral blood. CDR3 residues: CASSVGTGGRPQHL. In DNA form, the CDR3 reads TGTGCCAGCAGCGTCGGGACGGGGGGTCGGCCCCAGCATTTG.